This paragraph covers one T cell receptor (beta chain) sequence. This clone was recorded once. It lacks a known antigen. Nothing much larger sits one base from this clone, and base qualities are not available. TCR CDR3 regions were amplified from genomic DNA by multiplex PCR using the deep immunoSEQ assay. For each cell subset, the extracted genomic DNA was distributed evenly across all wells of several immunoSEQ 96-well plates, and each plate served as one replicate. For sorted subsets, about 200 ng genomic DNA, equal to some 30,000 T cell genomes, was loaded into each replicate PCR. Purified libraries were quantified with a Qubit 3.0 fluorometer, sized on a Bioanalyzer 2100, and re-quantified with the KAPA Library Quantification kit. Each immunoSEQ 96-well plate was sequenced on its own single-read 150-cycle Illumina NextSeq 550 flow cell. The study's own analysis went as follows. Because the immunoSEQ output included only junctional sequences and no quality scores, the filtering could not be the same as the filtering used for full-length reads. To assign V/J genes and CDR3, sequences were annotated against IMGT germline references using PyIR, a Python wrapper for IgBLAST v1.9. Reads were removed for weak V/J assignments (E-value above 1e-6), missing CDR3, stop codons, out-of-frame junctions, or ambiguous translated residues. V3J clonotypes were defined by identical inferred V gene, J gene, and CDR3 amino acid sequence. To compute the percentage overlap between repertoires, the number of shared unique clonotypes was divided by the size of the smaller repertoire. Richness of each repertoire was evaluated using RTK rarefaction, the Chao1 estimator, and Recon v2.1 estimates of unobserved clonotypes. Generation probabilities for all TCRbeta clonotypes obtained by the gDNA method from four donors were computed using OLGA. Not all clones reach the TCRdb copy of this immuneACCESS table, which keeps in-frame sequences only. Checked studies attribute under half of the gap to unresolved V genes and leave the rest unexplained. V and J calls and clone size are those listed in that table; D and trimming were worked out from the DNA. The sample includes about 800,000 clones, with approximately 97% observed a single time. The top ten constitute around 0.21% of the sample.

These data belong to a study of shared clonotypes between healthy human individuals (TCRdb year 2020). About the full investigation: A couple of women and three men aged 18 to 49 years were included in the cohort. To estimate repertoire size and how much clonotype sharing occurs between individuals, the study deeply sequenced the blood TCR repertoires of roughly 5 healthy adults. Different laboratories and diverse techniques were used to prepare libraries and sequence TCR repertoires, to increase sequencing depth and limit assay-specific biases. Per donor, three plates each were used for CD4 naive and CD4 memory, two for CD8 naive, and one for CD8 memory. Between about 0.94 and 8.9 billion PBMCs per donor were obtained by leukapheresis.

Study-wide findings and limitations: Rarefaction of sorted-subset datasets indicated incomplete sequencing despite the large sequencing depth. Pairwise subsampling indicated that sequencing depth was expected to affect the degree of clonotype sharing among donors. Compared with non-shared clonotypes, the clonotypes found in all four sorted-subset donors had higher generation probabilities. The small number of donors limited the genetic and exposure-history diversity represented. Sampling was restricted to blood, and TCR repertoires in tissue are likely to differ from TCR repertoires in blood. Estimated clonotype richness was generally larger for naive than for memory subsets. Across a handful of donors, approximately 5% of naive CD4, around 3.5% of naive CD8, roughly 2.3% of memory CD4, and 0.4% to 0.45% of memory CD8 clonotypes were shared.

CD8 naive samples were obtained by positive selection for CCR7 among CD45RO-negative cells, yielding a CD45RA+CCR7+ population from which TemRA cells were excluded. Healthy HIV-negative adults with no recently reported acute infections or vaccinations were included as donors. Only Caucasian adults living in Nashville, Tennessee, USA were represented among the donors. Blood was obtained by leukapheresis, after which PBMCs were separated by Ficoll-Histopaque density gradient centrifugation and cryopreserved in liquid nitrogen vapor phase. Analytical flow cytometry was used to check the purity and quantity of each magnetically sorted T cell population. From each sorted fraction, genomic DNA was isolated and quantified by UV absorbance on a Nanodrop 2000c. According to the germline V gene, CDR1 reads MNHNS and CDR2 reads SASEGT. The CDR3 goes from the cysteine to the phenylalanine over 16 residues. Of the read, only the CDR3 DNA is kept; its 48 bases are in frame from base 1. V trim: 3 bases; J trim: 0 bases; unmatched bases: 7.

The V and J segments used are TRBV6-1 and TRBJ2-7, with 8 bases aligning to TRBD1. The sequenced material came from naive CD8+ T cells sorted from blood. In light of the paper, this sample's cell subset or site label describes: CD45RA+CCR7+. The clonotype originates from a man aged 25 to 40 in good health. The nucleotide sequence reads TGTGCCAGCAGTGATCAACCCGGGACAGGCTCCTACGAGCAGTACTTC. This is translated as CASSDQPGTGSYEQYF.